These 18 T cell receptor beta chains originate from one sample sequenced in a study of OX40 agonist ivuxolimab in advanced cancers. Libraries were prepared by immunoSEQ multiplex PCR; TCRdb keeps only in-frame clonotypes and omits some of them. The data hold about 40,000 clones, with roughly 81% observed a single time. The material was CD4+ or CD8+ T cells sorted from blood, obtained in a trial of the OX40 agonist ivuxolimab. The receptors were gathered from an adult with an advanced solid tumor such as melanoma, head and neck, liver or kidney cancer.

This chain connects TRBV5-1 to TRBJ2-1, with TRBD2 matching 7 bases. V lost 2 bases, J lost 6 bases, and 14 bases stayed unmatched. This CDR3 comprises 17 residues. From germline, CDR1 is SGHRS and CDR2 YFSETQ. The CDR3 sequence is CASSFSRGLVVSNEQFF. In DNA form, the CDR3 reads TGCGCCAGCAGCTTCTCCCGCGGACTAGTTGTGTCCAATGAGCAGTTCTTC.

The table lists this clone with a count of one. The chain links TRBV4-3 to TRBJ2-2, with 11 positions matching TRBD1. V lost 1 base to trimming and J lost 5 bases; unmatched junction nucleotides: 9. This CDR3 is 18 amino acids long. The germline CDR1 and CDR2 sequences are LGHNA and YSLEER. The CDR3 loop reads CASSQGRGTGGGTGELFF. In DNA, the CDR3 is TGCGCCAGCAGCCAAGGAAGGGGGACAGGGGGAGGTACCGGGGAGCTGTTTTTT.

The V call is TRBV14, the J call TRBJ2-3, with a weak D call TRBD1 (5 bases). V was shortened by 5 bases and J by 6 bases, with 12 bases between the two germline ends. CDR1 and CDR2 (germline): SGHDN, FVKESK. The CDR3 spans 13 residues. The CDR3 sequence is CASSFYRPDTQYF. DNA for the CDR3: TGTGCCAGCAGCTTCTACAGGCCGGATACGCAGTATTTT. Filled out from reference TRBV14 and TRBJ2-3, the complete variable domain reads EAGVTQFPSHSVIEKGQTVTLRCDPISGHDNLYWYRRVMGKEIKFLLHFVKESKQDESGMPNNRFLAERTGGTYSTLKVQPAELEDSGVYFCASSFYRPDTQYFGPGTRLTVL.

In its sample, this clone was seen once. The V call is TRBV4-2, the J call TRBJ2-7; 8 bases align to TRBD1. V shed 1 base, J shed 5 bases, and the junction held 7 bases outside the gene matches. Germline lookup yields CDR1 LGHNA and CDR2 YNFKEQ. The CDR3 contains 15 residues. The CDR3 coding sequence is TGTGCCAGCAGCCAAGGAACAGGGGGAAAGGACGAGCAGTACTTC. It specifies CASSQGTGGKDEQYF.

J is TRBJ2-2 and V is TRBV29-1; D remains unclear. V gave up 3 bases and J gave up 0 bases, with 8 bases separating them. Germline-derived CDR1 and CDR2 are SQVTM and ANQGSEA. The CDR3 has 14 residues. CDR3 loop: CSVEAPSNTGELFF. CDR3 DNA: TGCAGCGTTGAGGCACCATCGAACACCGGGGAGCTGTTTTTT.

The chain has TRBV4-3 and TRBJ2-1; D may be TRBD2 (5 bases). Trimming shortened V by 0 bases and J by 0 bases, and 21 bases separated the two germline ends. CDR3 length: 20 amino acids. Germline CDR1 reads LGHNA; CDR2 reads YSLEER. CDR3 DNA sequence: TGCGCCAGCAGCCAAGATCTCCTAGGACCGCCGGGAAGCTCCTACAATGAGCAGTTCTTC. This codes for CASSQDLLGPPGSSYNEQFF.

The chain has TRBV4-1 and TRBJ1-4, with D possibly matching TRBD1 (6 bases). CDR1 and CDR2 from the germline V gene are MGHRA and YSYEKL. CDR3 length equals 15 residues. V was shortened by 3 bases and J by 5 bases, with 13 bases between the two germline ends. The CDR3 sequence: CASSHPTGRNEKLFF. The CDR3 DNA reads TGCGCCAGCAGCCACCCGACAGGACGAAATGAAAAACTGTTTTTT.

In the case of this clone: Relative to the germline gene, one junction end is altered; a read error may explain this. The chain links TRBV30 to TRBJ2-7, with D unclear. The CDR3 runs to 12 residues. CDR1 and CDR2 (germline): GTSNPN, SVGIG (reference sequence). The CDR3 DNA sequence: TGTGCCTGGCAAGCCCTCTCCAACGAGCAGTACTTC. Translating it yields CAWQALSNEQYF.

The rearrangement joins TRBV6-5 to TRBJ2-7; a weak D match, TRBD1 (5 bases). Germline CDR1 is MNHEY and CDR2 is SVGAGI. The CDR3 has 13 residues. The germline V and J ends were trimmed by 7 bases and 1 base, with 11 bases remaining between them. CDR3 sequence: CASTIGQSYEQYF. CDR3 coding DNA: TGTGCCAGCACCATCGGACAATCCTACGAGCAGTACTTC.

Only a few counts were recorded for this clone. The chain combines TRBV7-4 with TRBJ1-3; D is undetermined. V dropped 7 bases and J dropped 0 bases, with 19 bases sitting between them. The CDR3 totals 17 residues. Looked up from germline, CDR1 is SGHVT and CDR2 is SQSDAQ. CDR3 region: CASTTSGVPNSGNTIYF. CDR3 in DNA: TGTGCCAGCACCACCAGCGGGGTCCCCAACTCTGGAAACACCATATATTTT.

This clone was observed once. The V and J genes are TRBV13 and TRBJ2-1; D perhaps matches TRBD2 (6 bases). This CDR3 contains 12 residues. From germline, CDR1 is PRHDT and CDR2 FYEKMQ (reference sequence). Trimming stripped 5 bases from V and 8 bases from J, with 10 bases between. DNA of the CDR3: TGTGCCAGCAGCCCGCCGGGGGATGAGCAGTTCTTC. Residues: CASSPPGDEQFF.

The chain couples TRBV29-1 to TRBJ2-7; D uncertain. Germline V gene data show CDR1 as SQVTM and CDR2 as ANQGSEA. V lost 7 bases and J 0 bases, leaving 13 bases between the germline ends. The CDR3 is 13 residues long. CDR3 DNA: TGCAGCGCCCTCCCCGGCCACTCCTACGAGCAGTACTTC. This translates into CSALPGHSYEQYF.

The V call is TRBV6-1, the J call TRBJ1-5, with a weak D call TRBD1 (5 bases). Germline CDR1 MNHNS, CDR2 SASEGT. The CDR3 has 17 amino acids. V was cut by 1 base and J by 2 bases, with 15 bases left in between. CDR3 nucleotide sequence: TGTGCCAGCAGTGAAGTGGGGTGGCAGGGCCGCAATCAGCCCCAGCATTTT. Its protein product is CASSEVGWQGRNQPQHF.

This clone was found a few times. The J gene is TRBJ1-3, the V gene TRBV11-1, with TRBD1 matching over 7 bases. The junction had 13 bases not matched to a gene; V was cut back by 5 bases and J by 0 bases. The CDR3 is 18 amino acids. Germline CDR1 and CDR2: SGHAT and FQDESV (reference sequence). CDR3 loop: CASSINLPGTVSGNTIYF. CDR3 in DNA: TGTGCCAGCAGCATAAACCTACCCGGGACAGTCTCTGGAAACACCATATATTTT.

This clone appeared once. The chain carries TRBV10-3 and TRBJ2-7; 12 nucleotides agree with TRBD2. The CDR3 has 16 residues. V shed 0 bases and J 3 bases; nucleotides not matched to a gene: 3. Germline CDR1 reads ENHRY; CDR2 reads SYGVKD. CDR3 sequence (DNA): TGTGCCATCAGTGAGTCGCGGACTAGCGGGGTCTACGAGCAGTACTTC. As protein: CAISESRTSGVYEQYF.

This clone was recorded once. This chain uses TRBV7-8 with TRBJ1-1; the match to TRBD1 covers 7 bases. Trimming took 0 bases from V and 4 from J; bases not matched to a gene: 11. Germline CDR1 is SGHVS and CDR2 is FQNEAQ. This CDR3 region has 17 residues. This chain's CDR3 is CASSLAWRGREPTEAFF. CDR3 sequence (DNA): TGTGCCAGCAGCTTAGCTTGGAGGGGGCGCGAGCCCACTGAAGCTTTCTTT.

The chain links TRBV5-4 to TRBJ2-3; D is tentatively TRBD1 or TRBD2 (6 bases each). This CDR3 is built from 15 residues. CDR1 is SGHNT, CDR2 YYREEE, per germline (reference sequence). V was pared by 4 bases and J by 2 bases, with 14 bases between. CDR3 DNA: TGTGCCAGCAGCACACCCGGGGGCCCCACAGATACGCAGTATTTT. Translation: CASSTPGGPTDTQYF. The whole variable domain, remainder taken from reference TRBV5-4 and TRBJ2-3, is ETGVTQSPTHLIKTRGQQVTLRCSSQSGHNTVSWYQQALGQGPQFIFQYYREEENGRGNFPPRFSGLQFPNYSSELNVNALELDDSALYLCASSTPGGPTDTQYFGPGTRLTVL.

The rearrangement joins TRBV4-2 to TRBJ1-3, with D unresolved. V was trimmed by 1 base and J by 1 base, leaving 11 bases between them. The germline CDR1 and CDR2 sequences are LGHNA and YNFKEQ. CDR3 size: 16 residues. This chain's CDR3 is CASSQGSDPSGNTIYF. The CDR3, as DNA: TGTGCCAGCAGCCAAGGATCGGATCCTTCTGGAAACACCATATATTTT.